The clone carrying this TCR beta chain has more than one count but fewer than ten. Its antigen is not identified. The V and J ends lost 10 bases and 0 bases, in that order; junction bases with no gene match: 6. This CDR3 contains 14 residues. The data belong to a study of T cell repertoires in cytomegalovirus infection. TCRdb ran MiXCR on the reads and lists one entry per CDR3 protein. This sample yields 68,000 or so distinct CDR3 sequences, of which about 23% are seen a single time; roughly 80% belongs to the top ten. Regarding the study as a whole: It was HLA-C-restricted CMV-specific TCR beta clonotypes that dominated the response ex vivo.

The receptor's source is a human donor in good health (CMV status not recorded). Some clones in this sample may be carry-over from other donors' samples. Sequences were obtained from PBMCs, sequenced either directly or after in vitro stimulation (not recorded which). This chain joins TRBV12-3 or TRBV12-4 and TRBJ2-1, with 7 bases matching TRBD2. CDR3 nucleotide sequence: TGTGCCAATTCCCGGGACTACTCCTACAATGAGCAGTTCTTC. Protein: CANSRDYSYNEQFF.